Shown below are 9 T cell receptor beta chains from a single sample sequenced in a study of OX40 agonist ivuxolimab in advanced cancers. Libraries were prepared by immunoSEQ multiplex PCR; TCRdb keeps only in-frame clonotypes and omits some of them. This table holds around 50,000 clones, roughly 90% found once. Sequenced here: CD4+ or CD8+ T cells sorted from blood, sampled in a trial of the OX40 agonist ivuxolimab. These TCRs come from an adult with an advanced solid tumor such as melanoma, head and neck, liver or kidney cancer.

DNA of the CDR3: TGTGCCAGCAGTTCAGGGGGGAGCAATCAGCCCCAGCATTTT. Amino acids: CASSSGGSNQPQHF. The rearrangement joins TRBV28 to TRBJ1-5, with 7 bases identical to TRBD1. The V segment lost 4 bases and the J segment 1 base; nucleotides outside the gene matches: 1. This CDR3 has 14 residues. Germline V gene lookup returns CDR1 MDHEN and CDR2 SYDVKM.

J is TRBJ1-5 and V is TRBV6-5, with D hard to call. Germline V gene data show CDR1 as MNHEY and CDR2 as SVGAGI. There are 15 residues in the CDR3. V was pared by 6 bases and J by 1 base, with 13 bases between. The CDR3 bases are TGTGCCAGCAGCCTTATACCCGGGAGCAATCAGCCCCAGCATTTT. It encodes CASSLIPGSNQPQHF.

The chain has TRBV29-1 and TRBJ1-1; TRBD1 aligns across 9 bases. The CDR3 runs 14 residues. From germline, CDR1 is SQVTM and CDR2 ANQGSEA. V lost 0 bases and J lost 6; bases outside the gene matches: 5. CDR3 amino acids: CSVEDQQGASEAFF. CDR3 nucleotides: TGCAGCGTTGAAGATCAACAGGGGGCCTCTGAAGCTTTCTTT.

V usage is TRBV5-1 and J usage is TRBJ1-2, with TRBD1 matching over 8 bases. There are 16 residues in the CDR3. The V gene end was trimmed by 4 bases and the J gene end by 6 bases; junction bases not matched to a gene: 14. The germline gives CDR1 SGHRS, CDR2 YFSETQ. The CDR3 protein is CASSQGDRGVIDGYTF. For the CDR3, the DNA is TGCGCCAGCAGCCAAGGCGACAGGGGAGTTATCGATGGCTACACCTTC.

The genes are TRBV6-1 and TRBJ2-1, with 9 nucleotides matching TRBD1. The CDR3 runs to 15 residues. V was clipped by 5 bases and J by 5 bases; unmatched bases: 7. The germline CDR1 and CDR2 sequences are MNHNS and SASEGT. The CDR3 region is CASSSGTGYHNEQFF. In DNA form, the CDR3 reads TGTGCCAGCAGTTCCGGGACAGGGTATCACAATGAGCAGTTCTTC.

This chain links TRBV11-2 with TRBJ2-5; D is possibly TRBD1 (6 bases). The CDR3 sequence is 14 residues long. The V end lost 1 base, the J end lost 5 bases, and 11 bases lay between the germline ends. CDR1 is SGHAT, CDR2 FQNNGV, per germline. The CDR3 loop is CASSLVGQGETQYF. The CDR3 DNA is TGTGCCAGCAGCTTAGTTGGCCAGGGGGAGACCCAGTACTTC.

The V gene is TRBV6-1, the J gene TRBJ1-2, with 9 bases lining up with TRBD1. Trimming took 2 bases from V and 7 from J; bases not matched to a gene: 5. The CDR3 has 14 residues. CDR1 and CDR2 from the germline V gene are MNHNS and SASEGT. CDR3 amino acids: CASSERTGERGYTF. The CDR3 nucleotides are TGTGCCAGCAGTGAAAGGACAGGGGAGCGTGGCTACACCTTC.

The chain uses TRBV29-1 and TRBJ2-7, with 8 bases matching TRBD2. This CDR3 is 14 amino acids long. V gave up 4 bases and J gave up 5 bases; unmatched junction bases: 10. Germline loops: CDR1 SQVTM, CDR2 ANQGSEA. The CDR3 bases are TGCAGCGTTGTTCGGGGGGGGTTATCCCACGAGCAGTACTTC. Translation gives CSVVRGGLSHEQYF.

The chain couples TRBV6-5 to TRBJ2-7, with D perhaps being TRBD1 or TRBD2 (5 bases each). The CDR3 has 16 residues. Germline lookup yields CDR1 MNHEY and CDR2 SVGAGI. Trimming left V 3 bases short and J 0 bases short, with 15 bases between. The CDR3 DNA is TGTGCCAGCAGTTATGATCTTTGGGGGAGCTCCTACGAGCAGTACTTC. It encodes CASSYDLWGSSYEQYF.